The present entry profiles one T cell receptor (beta chain) with its context. Its antigen remains unidentified. The CDR3 runs to 13 residues. Per germline, CDR1 SQVTM and CDR2 ANQGSEA. Trimming removed 1 base from V and 8 bases from J, with 14 bases in between. This entry is derived from a study of T-cell memory formation after mild COVID-19. As for the study in general: TCR clusters were largely donor specific. Notes on the study in general: The CD4+ clones that contracted clustered mainly within CM and EM, and the CD8+ clones concentrated in EMRA.

Using constant-segment primers, 5'RACE produced TCR alpha and TCR beta cDNA libraries carrying sample barcodes and UMIs. TCRdb reanalysed the 5' RACE reads using MiXCR and keeps one entry per CDR3 protein. The sample contains approximately 260,000 distinct CDR3 sequences, under 20% of which appear only once. The chain uses TRBV29-1 and TRBJ1-1; D gene uncertain. The source material was PBMCs or a T cell subset sorted from them (not recorded which). This TCR derives from a young man who had mild COVID-19 (a few samples of this study predate the infection). Cell type and time point are not known. The CDR3 DNA sequence: TGCAGCGTTGAAGGCCGACCCTCGGGAGAAGCTTTCTTT. Protein product: CSVEGRPSGEAFF. Complete variable domain (other parts from reference TRBV29-1 and TRBJ1-1): SAVISQKPSRDICQRGTSLTIQCQVDSQVTMMFWYRQQPGQSLTLIATANQGSEATYESGFVIDKFPISRPNLTFSTLTVSNMSPEDSSIYLCSVEGRPSGEAFFGQGTRLTVV.